These 20 T cell receptor beta chains came from one sample sequenced in a study of CD8+ T cells in alopecia areata. cDNA prepared by RNA extraction and subsequent reverse transcription served as the template for sequencing. The table came from immunoSEQ multiplex PCR; TCRdb's copy has only in-frame clones and leaves some out. The sample lists 100,000 to 150,000 clones, approximately 47% occurring once. Sequencing used NKG2D-low CD8+ T cells sorted from blood. All receptors derive from a human donor with alopecia areata.

The CDR3 sequence is CSAAGTALREQYF. In nucleotides, the CDR3 is TGCAGCGCCGCCGGGACGGCCTTGAGGGAGCAGTACTTC. The rearrangement joins TRBV29-1 to TRBJ2-7; TRBD1 or TRBD2 may be the D gene (5 bases each). Per germline, CDR1 SQVTM and CDR2 ANQGSEA. The V and J ends lost 7 bases and 7 bases respectively, with 20 bases between them. This CDR3 comprises 13 residues.

The genes are TRBV29-1 and TRBJ2-3; 11 bases map to TRBD2. The V gene's germline CDR1 is SQVTM and CDR2 ANQGSEA. The CDR3 has 17 residues. V lost 0 bases, J lost 7 bases, and 12 bases stayed unmatched. The CDR3 spells CSVEDRYKGTSGYTQYF. DNA of the CDR3: TGCAGCGTTGAAGACAGATACAAAGGGACTAGCGGATATACGCAGTATTTT.

This clone has only one observation. The rearrangement links TRBV30 to TRBJ1-1, with D unresolved. V was clipped by 0 bases and J by 4 bases, with 9 bases between them. From germline, CDR1 is GTSNPN and CDR2 SVGIG (reference sequence). The CDR3 covers 13 residues. CDR3 residues: CAWSVIVRTEAFF. The CDR3 DNA reads as TGTGCCTGGAGTGTTATTGTTCGCACTGAAGCTTTCTTT. The variable domain in full, completed from reference TRBV30 and TRBJ1-1, reads SQTIHQWPATLVQPVGSPLSLECTVEGTSNPNLYWYRQAAGRGLQLLFYSVGIGQISSEVPQNLSASRPQDRQFILSSKKLLLSDSGFYLCAWSVIVRTEAFFGQGTRLTVV.

This clone was seen only a few times. In the same sample, other DNA sequences code for this CDR3. This chain links TRBV27 with TRBJ2-2, with D uncertain. Germline loops: CDR1 MNHEY, CDR2 SMNVEV (reference sequence). The CDR3 spans 12 residues. V was clipped by 5 bases and J by 2 bases, with 3 bases between them. The CDR3 sequence: CASSPNTGELFF. CDR3 nucleotide sequence: TGTGCCAGCAGTCCTAACACCGGGGAGCTGTTTTTT.

The V call is TRBV29-1, the J call TRBJ2-2; possible D gene TRBD1, 5 bases. Germline CDR1 is SQVTM and CDR2 is ANQGSEA. V lost 1 base and J 0 bases, leaving 18 bases between the germline ends. The CDR3 consists of 18 residues. DNA for the CDR3: TGCAGCGTTGAAGTTGCCAGGGAAGGGAAGGCGAACACCGGGGAGCTGTTTTTT. Protein: CSVEVAREGKANTGELFF.

This clone was picked up a small number of times. This chain joins TRBV29-1 and TRBJ2-7; D might be TRBD1 (6 bases). Germline values: CDR1 SQVTM, CDR2 ANQGSEA. The CDR3 runs 16 residues. Deletions cut 2 bases from V and 2 bases from J, with 19 bases between. The CDR3 loop is CSVEILRQAGTYEQYF. The CDR3 DNA reads TGCAGCGTTGAAATCTTGAGACAGGCCGGAACCTACGAGCAGTACTTC.

The chain links TRBV29-1 to TRBJ2-7, with D tentatively TRBD2 (6 bases). The CDR3 extends over 13 amino acids. CDR1 and CDR2 (germline): SQVTM, ANQGSEA. With 1 base removed from V and 4 bases from J, the gap between germline ends came to 11 bases. The CDR3 loop reads CSVEAPAGYEQYF. CDR3 DNA: TGCAGCGTTGAAGCTCCCGCGGGGTACGAGCAGTACTTC.

V is TRBV29-1 and J is TRBJ2-1; D uncertain. The V end lost 5 bases, the J end lost 8 bases, and 7 bases lay between the germline ends. CDR3 length: 10 amino acids. Germline CDR1 reads SQVTM; CDR2 reads ANQGSEA. In nucleotides, the CDR3 is TGCAGCGTTTGGGAAGATGAGCAGTTCTTC. Translated, it gives CSVWEDEQFF.

V and J are TRBV2 and TRBJ2-5; D gene unclear. This CDR3 spans 14 amino acids. Germline values: CDR1 SNHLY, CDR2 FYNNEI. Trimming shortened V by 1 base and J by 3 bases, and 9 bases separated the two germline ends. The CDR3 protein is CASSEGEREETQYF. In DNA form, the CDR3 reads TGTGCCAGCAGTGAAGGGGAAAGGGAAGAGACCCAGTACTTC.

A single count supports this clone. The chain employs TRBV27 and TRBJ2-1; 8 nucleotides line up with TRBD1. The CDR3 covers 11 residues. Germline trimming cut 8 bases from V and 13 bases from J; bases unmatched to any gene: 7. Germline lookup yields CDR1 MNHEY and CDR2 SMNVEV (reference sequence). CDR3 sequence reads: CASETGQGQFF. CDR3 sequence (DNA): TGTGCCAGCGAGACTGGACAGGGTCAGTTCTTC.

The chain is built from TRBV28 and TRBJ1-4; no firm D call. Germline CDR1 MDHEN, CDR2 SYDVKM. Trimming cost V 4 bases and J 8 bases, with 14 bases left between them. The CDR3 consists of 14 residues. CDR3 in amino acids: CASSSTAREEKLFF. The CDR3 DNA reads TGTGCCAGCAGTTCAACGGCCCGGGAGGAAAAACTGTTTTTT.

The rearrangement links TRBV29-1 to TRBJ2-7, with unresolved D. This CDR3 spans 14 amino acids. Trimming removed 6 bases at V and 0 bases at J, with 15 bases between. From germline, CDR1 is SQVTM and CDR2 ANQGSEA. The CDR3 region is CSVGRAANSYEQYF. The CDR3 nucleotides read TGCAGCGTCGGTCGGGCAGCAAACTCCTACGAGCAGTACTTC.

Written as DNA, the CDR3 is TGCAGCGTTGAAGAAAAGGTCATCCCCTCTGGGGCCAACGTCCTGACTTTC. This codes for CSVEEKVIPSGANVLTF. J is TRBJ2-6 and V is TRBV29-1, with D unresolved. Germline V gene sequence: CDR1 SQVTM, CDR2 ANQGSEA. CDR3 length equals 17 residues. V lost 0 bases and J lost 0, with 12 bases in between.

The chain uses TRBV14 and TRBJ2-2; D possibly uses TRBD1 or TRBD2 (6 bases each). The ends were cut back, 0 bases at V and 3 bases at J, with 8 bases in the middle. Germline-derived CDR1 and CDR2 are SGHDN and FVKESK. The CDR3 totals 15 residues. The CDR3 region has the DNA TGTGCCAGCAGCCAAGACGGGGGCGACACCGGGGAGCTGTTTTTT. This encodes CASSQDGGDTGELFF.

This clone has more than one count but fewer than ten. This chain links TRBV18 with TRBJ2-7, with D hard to call. The CDR3 contains 13 residues. V was cut by 4 bases and J by 2 bases, with 9 bases left in between. Looked up from germline, CDR1 is KGHSH and CDR2 is LQKENI. CDR3 nucleotides: TGTGCCAGCTCACGGACGGAAACCTACGAGCAGTACTTC. Translation gives CASSRTETYEQYF. Full variable domain (rest looked up from reference TRBV18 and TRBJ2-7): NAGVMQNPRHLVRRRGQEARLRCSPMKGHSHVYWYRQLPEEGLKFMVYLQKENIIDESGMPKERFSAEFPKEGPSILRIQQVVRGDSAAYFCASSRTETYEQYFGPGTRLTVT.

With respect to this clone: Other DNA sequences of this sample code for an identical CDR3. The gene calls are TRBV2 and TRBJ2-7; D remains unclear. The CDR3 is made up of 10 amino acids. CDR1 and CDR2 (germline): SNHLY, FYNNEI. The V end was cut by 6 bases, the J end by 3 bases, with 3 bases between. DNA for the CDR3: TGTGCCAGCAGCGGCTACGAGCAGTACTTC. As protein: CASSGYEQYF.

The gene calls are TRBV28 and TRBJ2-3; D not resolved. The germline CDR1 and CDR2 sequences are MDHEN and SYDVKM. V gave up 4 bases and J gave up 4 bases, with 12 bases separating them. CDR3 length: 14 residues. The CDR3 loop is CASSSIQKADTQYF. The CDR3 bases are TGTGCCAGCAGTTCGATACAAAAGGCAGATACGCAGTATTTT.

This chain joins TRBV30 and TRBJ1-4, with D unresolved. Germline CDR1 and CDR2: GTSNPN and SVGIG (reference sequence). CDR3 length equals 12 residues. V lost 2 bases to trimming and J lost 7 bases, with 8 bases between them. The CDR3 region is CAWSPSGEKLFF. CDR3 in DNA: TGTGCCTGGAGTCCTTCCGGTGAAAAACTGTTTTTT.

Note on this clone: One junction end disagrees with the germline gene, perhaps due to a read error. This chain links TRBV9 with TRBJ2-3, with D possibly called TRBD1 or TRBD2 (6 bases each). Germline V lookup: CDR1 SGDLS, CDR2 YYNGEE. The CDR3 extends over 17 amino acids. CDR3 nucleotides: TGTGTCAGCAGCGTAGGGGGACGGGGGAGTCGCACAGATACGCAGTATTTT. Translation gives CVSSVGGRGSRTDTQYF.

This clone was counted a few times. The chain has TRBV13 and TRBJ2-7; D call uncertain. The V gene's germline CDR1 is PRHDT and CDR2 FYEKMQ (reference sequence). The CDR3 is 11 amino acids. V was trimmed by 4 bases and J by 2 bases, leaving 3 bases between them. The CDR3 nucleotides read TGTGCCAGCAGCTCCACCTACGAGCAGTACTTC. Amino acids: CASSSTYEQYF.